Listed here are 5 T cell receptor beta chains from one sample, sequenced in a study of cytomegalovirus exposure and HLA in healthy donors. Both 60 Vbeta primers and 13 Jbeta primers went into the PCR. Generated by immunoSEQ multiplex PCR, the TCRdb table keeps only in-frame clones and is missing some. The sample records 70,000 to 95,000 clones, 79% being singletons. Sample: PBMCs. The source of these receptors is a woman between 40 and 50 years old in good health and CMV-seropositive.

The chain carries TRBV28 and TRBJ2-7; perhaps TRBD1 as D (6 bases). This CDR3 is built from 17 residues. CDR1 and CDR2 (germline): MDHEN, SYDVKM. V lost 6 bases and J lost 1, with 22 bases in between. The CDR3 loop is CASSTNQGRFGSYEQYF. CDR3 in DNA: TGTGCCAGCAGCACTAACCAGGGGAGATTTGGGTCCTACGAGCAGTACTTC.

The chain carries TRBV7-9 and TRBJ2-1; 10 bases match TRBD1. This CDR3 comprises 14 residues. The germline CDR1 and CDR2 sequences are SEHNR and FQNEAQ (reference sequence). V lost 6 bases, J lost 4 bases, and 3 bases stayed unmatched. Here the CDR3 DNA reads TGTGCCAGCAGACCGGGACAGGGGTACAATGAGCAGTTCTTC. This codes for CASRPGQGYNEQFF.

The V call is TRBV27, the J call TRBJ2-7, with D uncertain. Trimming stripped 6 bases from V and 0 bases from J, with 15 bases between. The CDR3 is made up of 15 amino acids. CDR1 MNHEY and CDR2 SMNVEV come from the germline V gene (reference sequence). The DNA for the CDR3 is TGTGCCAGCAGATCAAGCGCTATGAACTCCTACGAGCAGTACTTC. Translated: CASRSSAMNSYEQYF.

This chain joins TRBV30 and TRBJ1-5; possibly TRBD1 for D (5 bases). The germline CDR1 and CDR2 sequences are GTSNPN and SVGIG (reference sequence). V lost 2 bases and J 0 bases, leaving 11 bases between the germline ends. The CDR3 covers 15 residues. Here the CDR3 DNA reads TGTGCCTGGAGTCCCCTGCAGGGTAGCAATCAGCCCCAGCATTTT. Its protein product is CAWSPLQGSNQPQHF.

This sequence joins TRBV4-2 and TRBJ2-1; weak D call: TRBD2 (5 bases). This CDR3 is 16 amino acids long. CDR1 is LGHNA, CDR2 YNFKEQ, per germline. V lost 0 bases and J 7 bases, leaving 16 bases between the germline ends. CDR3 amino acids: CASSQDSRTRGNEQFF. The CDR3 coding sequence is TGTGCCAGCAGCCAAGATTCAAGGACTCGGGGAAATGAGCAGTTCTTC.